This TCR beta chain stems from a study of CD8+ T cells in alopecia areata. Trimming cost V 0 bases and J 1 base; bases outside gene matches: 3. The CDR3 sequence is 16 residues long. CDR1 is SGDLS and CDR2 is YYNGEE in the germline V gene. Treatment: oral pan-JAK inhibitor, 5-10 mg twice daily. Sequencing used cDNA as its template, made by extracting RNA and reverse transcribing it. TCRdb's table, derived via immunoSEQ multiplex PCR, lists solely in-frame clones and lacks some. The sample consists of hundreds of thousands of clones, 30% to 40% of them appearing once. Sequences were derived from CD4+ T cells sorted from blood, sampled around week 31, from a patient treated with tofacitinib. The chain couples TRBV9 to TRBJ2-1; 8 bases fit TRBD2. The TCR comes from a human donor with alopecia areata. The CDR3 here is CASSVAGGLSYNEQFF. The CDR3 DNA is TGTGCCAGCAGCGTAGCGGGGGGGCTTTCCTACAATGAGCAGTTCTTC.